These 18 T cell receptor beta chains originate from one sample sequenced in a study of human T cells and chemical hapten exposure. Documented time point: patch test 3, about 24 weeks after DPC sensitization. Documented treatment: therapeutic diphenylcyclopropenone sensitization with weekly scalp DPC. Via MiXCR, TCRdb re-called the RACE reads, giving one row per CDR3 protein. The sample includes 120,000 or so distinct CDR3 sequences, over 9% seen only once; the top ten take about 2.4%. This material consisted of whole blood, taken in connection with sensitization to the hapten diphenylcyclopropenone (DPC). These TCRs come from a woman in her 50s with alopecia areata. Some clones in this sample may be carry-over from other donors' samples.

This clonotype was detected only a few times. V usage is TRBV12-3 or TRBV12-4 and J usage is TRBJ1-1; D not resolved. V was shortened by 7 bases and J by 1 base, with 13 bases between the two germline ends. The CDR3 extends over 14 amino acids. CDR3: CASISHSGNTEAFF. The DNA for the CDR3 is TGTGCCAGCATTTCCCACTCAGGGAACACTGAAGCTTTCTTT.

Only a few counts were recorded for this clonotype. The chain is built from TRBV6-6 and TRBJ2-2, with unresolved D. Trimming took 6 bases from V and 2 from J, leaving 10 bases between them. Germline V gene lookup returns CDR1 MNHNY and CDR2 SVGAGI (reference sequence). The CDR3 length is 14 residues. The CDR3 loop is CASSPGRNTGELFF. The CDR3 DNA reads as TGTGCCAGCAGCCCAGGACGAAACACCGGGGAGCTGTTTTTT.

This clonotype showed up just a few times. V is TRBV7-9 and J is TRBJ2-7; 8 bases fit TRBD1. This CDR3 is built from 16 residues. Germline CDR1 and CDR2: SEHNR and FQNEAQ (reference sequence). After removal of 5 bases from V and 0 bases from J, the junction contained 9 bases not matched to a gene. The chain's CDR3 is CASSPSGQGYSYEQYF. The CDR3 DNA sequence: TGTGCCAGCAGCCCAAGCGGACAGGGATACTCCTACGAGCAGTACTTC.

This clonotype was detected many times. DNA of the CDR3: TGTGCCAGCAGCTTAGCGTTACAGACCGGGGAGCTGTTTTTT. The encoded protein is CASSLALQTGELFF. V and J are TRBV7-2 and TRBJ2-2; D not resolved. The CDR3 is 14 residues long. Looked up from germline, CDR1 is SGHTA and CDR2 is FQGNSA. V was shortened by 0 bases and J by 5 bases, with 7 bases between the two germline ends.

This clonotype showed up just a few times. The chain has TRBV29-1 and TRBJ1-2; D is uncertain. Germline V gene sequence: CDR1 SQVTM, CDR2 ANQGSEA. The CDR3 contains 13 residues. V dropped 1 base and J dropped 3 bases, with 9 bases sitting between them. The CDR3 DNA follows: TGCAGCGTTGAAGTCCAGGATTACTATGGCTACACCTTC. Its protein is CSVEVQDYYGYTF.

The chain has TRBV7-6 and TRBJ2-3; TRBD2 matches 12 bases. The V and J ends lost 4 bases and 4 bases, in that order; junction bases with no gene match: 9. There are 17 residues in the CDR3. Germline lookup yields CDR1 SGHVS and CDR2 FNYEAQ. CDR3 DNA: TGTGCCAGCAGCTCCCAGCTAGCGGGAGGGCCTTCAGATACGCAGTATTTT. This encodes CASSSQLAGGPSDTQYF. Full variable domain (missing parts from reference TRBV7-6 and TRBJ2-3): GAGVSQSPRYKVTKRGQDVALRCDPISGHVSLYWYRQALGQGPEFLTYFNYEAQQDKSGLPNDRFSAERPEGSISTLTIQRTEQRDSAMYRCASSSQLAGGPSDTQYFGPGTRLTVL.

This clonotype was seen repeatedly, ten times or more. CDR3 loop: CASSLREGAANEKLFF. The DNA of the CDR3 is TGTGCCAGCAGCTTAAGAGAGGGGGCGGCTAATGAAAAACTGTTTTTT. The rearrangement joins TRBV7-6 to TRBJ1-4; 7 nucleotides match TRBD1. The CDR3 has 16 residues. The V segment lost 2 bases and the J segment 3 bases; nucleotides outside the gene matches: 6. Looked up from germline, CDR1 is SGHVS and CDR2 is FNYEAQ.

The table lists this clonotype with many counts. The chain combines TRBV28 with TRBJ2-4; the D is unclear. CDR3 size: 15 residues. The V end was cut by 2 bases, the J end by 0 bases, with 8 bases between. Germline-derived CDR1 and CDR2 are MDHEN and SYDVKM. The CDR3 loop is CASSLRDLAKNIQYF. CDR3 bases: TGTGCCAGCAGTTTAAGAGATTTAGCCAAAAACATTCAGTACTTC.

This clonotype appeared many times. V is TRBV29-1 and J is TRBJ2-5; D is possibly TRBD1 (5 bases). Trimming took off 7 bases at V and 1 base at J, with 13 bases between the two ends. The CDR3 has 13 amino acids. Germline CDR1 and CDR2: SQVTM and ANQGSEA. CDR3 DNA: TGCAGCGGGGGAAGGGGTTTCCAAGAGACCCAGTACTTC. It yields the protein CSGGRGFQETQYF. The full variable domain, completed using reference TRBV29-1 and TRBJ2-5, is SAVISQKPSRDICQRGTSLTIQCQVDSQVTMMFWYRQQPGQSLTLIATANQGSEATYESGFVIDKFPISRPNLTFSTLTVSNMSPEDSSIYLCSGGRGFQETQYFGPGTRLLVL.

The V and J genes are TRBV10-2 and TRBJ1-2; possibly TRBD1 for D (6 bases). Trimming left V 0 bases short and J 6 bases short, with 11 bases between. CDR3 size: 14 residues. The V gene's germline CDR1 is WSHSY and CDR2 SAAADI. Here the CDR3 reads CASSESRGGDGYTF. Written as DNA, the CDR3 is TGCGCCAGCAGTGAGTCGAGGGGGGGCGATGGCTACACCTTC.

This clonotype has just a few counts. The chain recombines TRBV29-1 with TRBJ2-1; D might be TRBD2 (5 bases). Germline V gene sequence: CDR1 SQVTM, CDR2 ANQGSEA. Trimming removed 8 bases from V and 6 bases from J, with 17 bases in between. CDR3 length equals 13 residues. The CDR3 loop reads CSSGPGETNEQFF. The CDR3 region has the DNA TGCAGCTCCGGCCCCGGGGAAACCAATGAGCAGTTCTTC.

The chain has TRBV5-1 and TRBJ2-1; TRBD2 aligns across 13 bases. Germline V gene sequence: CDR1 SGHRS, CDR2 YFSETQ. There are 16 residues in the CDR3. V was clipped by 3 bases and J by 3 bases; unmatched bases: 3. CDR3 sequence: CASSSGLAGYYNEQFF. DNA of the CDR3: TGCGCCAGCAGCTCGGGACTAGCGGGGTACTACAATGAGCAGTTCTTC.

Only a few counts were recorded for this clonotype. V and J are TRBV27 and TRBJ1-4; 8 positions agree with TRBD1. Trimming at V came to 4 bases and at J to 8 bases, leaving 9 bases not matched to a gene. CDR3 length: 15 residues. Germline V CDR1 and CDR2: MNHEY, SMNVEV (reference sequence). CDR3 residues: CASSYAGTGPEKLFF. In DNA form, the CDR3 reads TGTGCCAGCAGTTATGCCGGGACAGGACCGGAAAAACTGTTTTTT.

The DNA of the CDR3 is TGTGCCAACCCCGGGACAATCCCCGCTGTTAATGGCTACACCTTC. Its protein is CANPGTIPAVNGYTF. The gene calls are TRBV2 and TRBJ1-2; D perhaps matches TRBD1 (6 bases). CDR3 length: 15 amino acids. The V end was cut by 10 bases, the J end by 6 bases, with 24 bases between. Germline-derived CDR1 and CDR2 are SNHLY and FYNNEI.

The rearrangement uses TRBV7-7 and TRBJ2-3; TRBD2 agrees at 8 bases. CDR1 is SSHAT and CDR2 is FNYEAQ in the germline V gene (reference sequence). The V and J ends lost 5 bases and 2 bases, in that order; junction bases with no gene match: 3. This CDR3 has 14 amino acids. CDR3 in DNA: TGTGCCAGCAGCCGGACTAGCCTCACAGATACGCAGTATTTT. This encodes CASSRTSLTDTQYF. The full variable domain, with the rest looked up from reference TRBV7-7 and TRBJ2-3, is GAGVSQSPRYKVTKRGQDVTLRCDPISSHATLYWYQQALGQGPEFLTYFNYEAQPDKSGLPSDRFSAERPEGSISTLTIQRTEQRDSAMYRCASSRTSLTDTQYFGPGTRLTVL.

At least ten counts were recorded for this clonotype. This chain uses TRBV20-1 with TRBJ2-7; TRBD1 might be the D (6 bases). Germline assignment: CDR1 DFQATT and CDR2 SNEGSKA (reference sequence). CDR3 length equals 14 residues. V dropped 0 bases and J dropped 5 bases, with 14 bases sitting between them. The DNA for the CDR3 is TGCAGTGCTAGAGATCAGGGGTTTCGGGACGAGCAGTACTTC. The encoded protein is CSARDQGFRDEQYF.

The table lists this clonotype with many counts. V and J are TRBV29-1 and TRBJ2-1, with D possibly matching TRBD1 (5 bases). Trimming removed 2 bases at V and 7 bases at J, with 12 bases between. The germline V gene encodes CDR1 SQVTM and CDR2 ANQGSEA. This CDR3 has 13 residues. The CDR3 region has the DNA TGCAGCGTTGAAATCCAGGGTAGAAATGAGCAGTTCTTC. Protein product: CSVEIQGRNEQFF.

This clonotype was detected many times. CDR3 protein: CSARDLDTQYF. CDR3 sequence (DNA): TGCAGTGCTAGAGATTTAGATACGCAGTATTTT. The V and J genes are TRBV20-1 and TRBJ2-3; D is unclear. With 0 bases removed from V and 5 bases from J, the gap between germline ends came to 3 bases. CDR3 length equals 11 residues. Per germline, CDR1 DFQATT and CDR2 SNEGSKA (reference sequence).